This T cell receptor (beta chain) came from a study of shared clonotypes between healthy human individuals. Repertoires were generated with immunoSEQ multiplex PCR, while TCRdb's copy carries only in-frame clones and drops some. This sample has approximately 1,000,000 clones, with approximately 77% found just once. Germline CDR1 MNHEY, CDR2 SMNVEV (reference sequence). Trimming shortened V by 5 bases and J by 12 bases, and 23 bases separated the two germline ends. The length of the CDR3 is 15 residues. What was sequenced was memory CD4+ T cells from PBMCs. Stated subset: CD45RA-negative fraction. This TCR came from a young man in good health. Some clones in this sample may be carry-over from other donors' samples. This chain connects TRBV27 to TRBJ2-1, with D perhaps given as TRBD1 or TRBD2 (5 bases each). Here the CDR3 DNA reads TGTGCCAGCAGTCGAAAACGAGGGACCCCTTCAGGGCAGTTCTTC. Translating it yields CASSRKRGTPSGQFF.